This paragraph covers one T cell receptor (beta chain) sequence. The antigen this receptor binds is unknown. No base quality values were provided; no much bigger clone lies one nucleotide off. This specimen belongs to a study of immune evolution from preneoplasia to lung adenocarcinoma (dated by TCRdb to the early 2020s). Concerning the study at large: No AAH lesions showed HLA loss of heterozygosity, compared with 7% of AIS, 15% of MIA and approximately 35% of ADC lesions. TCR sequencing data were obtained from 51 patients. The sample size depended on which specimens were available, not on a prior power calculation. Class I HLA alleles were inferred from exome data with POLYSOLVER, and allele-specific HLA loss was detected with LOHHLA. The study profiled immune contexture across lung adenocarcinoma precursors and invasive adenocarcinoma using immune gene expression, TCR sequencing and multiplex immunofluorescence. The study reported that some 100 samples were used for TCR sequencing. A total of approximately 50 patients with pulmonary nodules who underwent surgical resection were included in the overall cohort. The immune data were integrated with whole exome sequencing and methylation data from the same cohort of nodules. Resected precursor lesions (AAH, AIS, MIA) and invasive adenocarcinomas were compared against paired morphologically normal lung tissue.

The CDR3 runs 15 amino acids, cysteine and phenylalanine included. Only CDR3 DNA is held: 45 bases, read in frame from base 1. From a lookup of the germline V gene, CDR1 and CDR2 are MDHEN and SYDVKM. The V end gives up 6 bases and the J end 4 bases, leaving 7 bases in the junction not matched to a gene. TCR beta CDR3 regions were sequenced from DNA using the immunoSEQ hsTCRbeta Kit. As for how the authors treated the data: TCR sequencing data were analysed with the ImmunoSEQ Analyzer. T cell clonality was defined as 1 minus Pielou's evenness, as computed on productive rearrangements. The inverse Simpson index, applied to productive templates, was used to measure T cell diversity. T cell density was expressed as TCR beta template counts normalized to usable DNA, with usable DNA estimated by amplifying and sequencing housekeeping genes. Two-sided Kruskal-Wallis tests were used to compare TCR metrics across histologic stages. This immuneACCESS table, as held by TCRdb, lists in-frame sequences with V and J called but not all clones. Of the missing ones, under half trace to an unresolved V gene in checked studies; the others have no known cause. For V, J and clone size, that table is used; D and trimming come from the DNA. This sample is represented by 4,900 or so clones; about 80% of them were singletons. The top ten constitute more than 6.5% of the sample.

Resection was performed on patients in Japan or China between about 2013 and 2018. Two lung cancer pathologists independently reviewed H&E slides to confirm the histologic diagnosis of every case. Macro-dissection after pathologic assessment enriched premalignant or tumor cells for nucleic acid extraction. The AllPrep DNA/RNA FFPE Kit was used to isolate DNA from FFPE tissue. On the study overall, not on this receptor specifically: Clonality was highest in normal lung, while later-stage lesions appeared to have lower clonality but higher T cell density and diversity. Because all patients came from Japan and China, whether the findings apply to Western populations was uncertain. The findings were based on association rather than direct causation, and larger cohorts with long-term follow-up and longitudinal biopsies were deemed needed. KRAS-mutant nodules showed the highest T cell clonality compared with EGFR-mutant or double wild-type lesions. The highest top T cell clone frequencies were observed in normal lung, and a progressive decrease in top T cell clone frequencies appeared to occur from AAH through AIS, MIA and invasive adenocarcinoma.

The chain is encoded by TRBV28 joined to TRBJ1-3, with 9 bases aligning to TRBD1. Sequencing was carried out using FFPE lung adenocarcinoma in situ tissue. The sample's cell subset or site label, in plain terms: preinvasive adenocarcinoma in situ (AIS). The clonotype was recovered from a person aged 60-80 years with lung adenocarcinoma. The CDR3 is CASRPTGGQGNTIYF. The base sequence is TGTGCCAGCAGGCCTACAGGGGGCCAGGGAAACACCATATATTTT.